The next 30 T cell receptor beta chains were all read from a single sample in a study of blood T cell repertoires in COVID-19. The table came from immunoSEQ multiplex PCR; TCRdb's copy has only in-frame clones and leaves some out. The table shows about 180,000 clones, with 80% to 90% occurring only once. Sequencing input: peripheral blood. The source of these receptors is a woman in her 70s with COVID-19, enrolled during active disease.

This rearrangement joins TRBV6-1 to TRBJ1-5; possibly TRBD1 for D (5 bases). Trimming removed 1 base from V and 6 bases from J, with 13 bases in between. The CDR3 covers 15 residues. Per germline, CDR1 MNHNS and CDR2 SASEGT. CDR3 in amino acids: CASSEGRVRSQPQHF. CDR3 in DNA: TGTGCCAGCAGTGAAGGCAGGGTTAGGAGTCAGCCCCAGCATTTT.

The rearrangement links TRBV24-1 to TRBJ2-5; 9 nucleotides agree with TRBD2. Germline values: CDR1 KGHDR, CDR2 SFDVKD. CDR3 length equals 16 residues. V was clipped by 3 bases and J by 2 bases; unmatched bases: 6. CDR3 sequence: CATSDPGTSPQETQYF. CDR3 nucleotide sequence: TGTGCCACCAGTGATCCCGGGACTAGCCCGCAAGAGACCCAGTACTTC.

J is TRBJ2-2 and V is TRBV11-3, with 10 bases fitting TRBD1. Per the germline V gene, CDR1 is SGHNT and CDR2 is YENEEA. The CDR3 is 14 amino acids. Losses at the gene ends were 8 bases for V and 0 bases for J; bases not matched to a gene: 0. The CDR3 region is CASGQGANTGELFF. The CDR3 nucleotides are TGTGCCAGCGGACAGGGGGCGAACACCGGGGAGCTGTTTTTT.

The gene calls are TRBV12-3 or TRBV12-4 and TRBJ1-5, with unresolved D. The CDR3 spans 12 residues. V dropped 0 bases and J dropped 9 bases, with 6 bases sitting between them. Here the CDR3 reads CASSLAKRPQHF. CDR3 nucleotides: TGTGCCAGCAGTTTAGCGAAGAGGCCCCAGCATTTT.

The chain combines TRBV7-9 with TRBJ2-7; 8 nucleotides line up with TRBD1. Per germline, CDR1 SEHNR and CDR2 FQNEAQ (reference sequence). The CDR3 sequence is 15 residues long. J was trimmed by 3 bases and V by 1 base; bases with no gene match: 5. The CDR3 region has the DNA TGTGCCAGCAGCTTAGACGGGACAGGAGACTACGAGCAGTACTTC. Amino acids: CASSLDGTGDYEQYF.

This chain's CDR3 is CASSPRQAFSNSPLHF. CDR3 nucleotide sequence: TGTGCCAGCAGCCCCAGACAGGCTTTTTCTAATTCACCCCTCCACTTT. The chain carries TRBV11-3 and TRBJ1-6; D perhaps matches TRBD1 (6 bases). Trimming took off 5 bases at V and 6 bases at J, with 17 bases between the two ends. The CDR3 covers 16 residues. Germline loops: CDR1 SGHNT, CDR2 YENEEA.

The gene calls are TRBV4-3 and TRBJ1-2; TRBD1 matches at 7 bases. Germline V gene data show CDR1 as LGHNA and CDR2 as YSLEER. V shed 1 base and J 4 bases; nucleotides not matched to a gene: 15. The CDR3 is made up of 18 amino acids. CDR3 bases: TGCGCCAGCAGCCAAGTTGGTATTGTCAGGACAGGCCGCTATGGCTACACCTTC. Translating it yields CASSQVGIVRTGRYGYTF.

The chain couples TRBV5-1 to TRBJ2-7, with D possibly being TRBD1 (6 bases). Germline CDR1 reads SGHRS; CDR2 reads YFSETQ. The CDR3 is 14 amino acids. The germline V and J ends were trimmed by 3 bases and 2 bases, with 12 bases remaining between them. The CDR3 sequence is CASSWTEHPYEQYF. The CDR3 DNA follows: TGCGCCAGCAGCTGGACAGAACACCCCTACGAGCAGTACTTC.

This clone was counted between two and nine times. The chain uses TRBV6-5 and TRBJ2-2, with TRBD2 as a possible D gene (5 bases). There are 14 residues in the CDR3. The V gene lost 6 bases and the J gene lost 3 bases, with 11 bases spanning the gap. Looked up from germline, CDR1 is MNHEY and CDR2 is SVGAGI. This CDR3 is CASRRPGDTGELFF. The CDR3 region has the DNA TGTGCCAGCAGGCGCCCCGGGGACACCGGGGAGCTGTTTTTT.

The chain joins TRBV4-1 to TRBJ2-7, with 9 bases matching TRBD2. The CDR3 extends over 17 amino acids. Germline CDR1 and CDR2: MGHRA and YSYEKL. The junction had 9 bases not matched to a gene; V was cut back by 3 bases and J by 0 bases. The CDR3 reads CASSHSSGTGSSYEQYF. The CDR3 coding sequence is TGCGCCAGCAGCCATTCTAGCGGGACGGGTAGCTCCTACGAGCAGTACTTC.

V and J are TRBV11-2 and TRBJ1-5; D ambiguous. Germline assignment: CDR1 SGHAT and CDR2 FQNNGV. This CDR3 comprises 13 residues. V was trimmed by 5 bases and J by 0 bases, leaving 5 bases between them. The CDR3 protein is CASSDNSNQPQHF. In DNA form, the CDR3 reads TGTGCCAGCAGCGACAATAGCAATCAGCCCCAGCATTTT.

This clone was counted between two and nine times. The rearrangement links TRBV19 to TRBJ1-2; perhaps TRBD1 as D (6 bases). The CDR3 totals 12 residues. Germline CDR1 LNHDA, CDR2 SQIVND (reference sequence). The ends were cut back, 5 bases at V and 8 bases at J, with 12 bases in the middle. The CDR3: CASSEGERGYTF. The CDR3 DNA follows: TGTGCCAGTAGTGAGGGGGAGCGCGGCTACACCTTC.

The chain combines TRBV9 with TRBJ2-7; TRBD2 is a possible D gene (6 bases). Germline lookup yields CDR1 SGDLS and CDR2 YYNGEE. The CDR3 runs 13 residues. V was pared by 3 bases and J by 6 bases, with 13 bases between. The CDR3 DNA follows: TGTGCCAGCAGCGAGACTAGGGTATCCGAGCAGTACTTC. This translates into CASSETRVSEQYF.

This clone occurred a few times. This chain uses TRBV24-1 with TRBJ2-2, with 10 bases that match TRBD2. The CDR3 is 16 amino acids. V lost 3 bases, J lost 2 bases, and 2 bases stayed unmatched. The germline V gene has CDR1 KGHDR and CDR2 SFDVKD. The CDR3 reads CATSDTSGTNTGELFF. The CDR3 coding sequence is TGTGCCACCAGTGATACTAGCGGGACCAACACCGGGGAGCTGTTTTTT.

V gene TRBV5-3 combines with J gene TRBJ1-5; D unclear. TRBV5-3 is filed as an ORF, its function uncertain. CDR3 size: 15 residues. The V and J ends lost 4 bases and 4 bases respectively, with 15 bases between them. The DNA for the CDR3 is TGTGCCAGAAGCCCTCGGTTTAGCGGTAATCAGCCCCAGCATTTT. Translating it yields CARSPRFSGNQPQHF.

The chain carries TRBV27 and TRBJ2-7, with 7 positions matching TRBD1. CDR3 size: 15 residues. Trimming took 0 bases from V and 0 from J; bases not matched to a gene: 2. In germline, CDR1 is MNHEY, CDR2 SMNVEV (reference sequence). The CDR3: CASSLSGTDSYEQYF. The CDR3 bases are TGTGCCAGCAGTTTATCCGGGACAGACTCCTACGAGCAGTACTTC.

V gene TRBV29-1 combines with J gene TRBJ1-2, with TRBD1 matching over 10 bases. This CDR3 has 11 amino acids. The germline CDR1 and CDR2 sequences are SQVTM and ANQGSEA. V dropped 7 bases and J dropped 8; count of bases not matched to a gene: 4. The CDR3 protein is CSAGTGEGYTF. For the CDR3, the DNA is TGCAGCGCCGGGACAGGGGAAGGCTACACCTTC.

The chain links TRBV6-4 to TRBJ2-1; TRBD1 matches at 7 bases. The V and J ends lost 5 bases and 4 bases, in that order; junction bases with no gene match: 8. This CDR3 comprises 15 residues. CDR1 is MRHNA, CDR2 SNTAGT, per germline. The CDR3 bases are TGTGCCAGCAGTCTCGACAGGGAACCATACAATGAGCAGTTCTTC. The encoded protein is CASSLDREPYNEQFF.

The chain carries TRBV6-4 and TRBJ2-1, with 12 bases fitting TRBD2. In germline, CDR1 is MRHNA, CDR2 SNTAGT. V dropped 0 bases and J dropped 9; count of bases not matched to a gene: 9. The CDR3 covers 17 residues. CDR3 bases: TGTGCCAGCAGTGACTCGGAACTAGCGGGAGGCCCGAGTGAGCAGTTCTTC. Translated: CASSDSELAGGPSEQFF.

The chain couples TRBV2 to TRBJ1-1, with D hard to call. The CDR3 is 14 residues long. The V end lost 2 bases, the J end lost 1 base, and 8 bases lay between the germline ends. Germline CDR1 SNHLY, CDR2 FYNNEI. The CDR3 nucleotides are TGTGCCAGCAGTGAATTACCCGGGAACACTGAAGCTTTCTTT. It translates to CASSELPGNTEAFF.

The chain employs TRBV7-9 and TRBJ1-1, with D tentatively TRBD1 (5 bases). Trimming removed 8 bases at V and 4 bases at J, with 14 bases between. Germline CDR1 and CDR2: SEHNR and FQNEAQ (reference sequence). CDR3 length: 13 amino acids. Here the CDR3 reads CASVELGLTEAFF. CDR3 bases: TGTGCCAGCGTAGAGTTGGGACTCACTGAAGCTTTCTTT.

The chain is built from TRBV6-5 and TRBJ2-7, with D hard to call. The CDR3 loop spans 15 amino acids. The germline CDR1 and CDR2 sequences are MNHEY and SVGAGI. Between the trimmed V and J ends, which lost 7 bases and 2 bases, there was a span of 18 bases. The CDR3 reads CASTPMERSTYEQYF. CDR3 sequence (DNA): TGTGCCAGCACACCCATGGAGAGATCCACCTACGAGCAGTACTTC.

This clone was seen a single time. The rearrangement links TRBV2 to TRBJ2-1; TRBD1 agrees at 11 bases. The CDR3 is made up of 14 amino acids. The V segment lost 8 bases and the J segment 5 bases; nucleotides outside the gene matches: 5. Per germline, CDR1 SNHLY and CDR2 FYNNEI. The CDR3 nucleotides read TGTGCCAGCGCACGGGACAGGGGGGACAATGAGCAGTTCTTC. This translates into CASARDRGDNEQFF. The entire variable domain, with the rest obtained from reference TRBV2 and TRBJ2-1, is as follows: EPEVTQTPSHQVTQMGQEVILRCVPISNHLYFYWYRQILGQKVEFLVSFYNNEISEKSEIFDDQFSVERPDGSNFTLKIRSTKLEDSAMYFCASARDRGDNEQFFGPGTRLTVL.

V usage is TRBV14 and J usage is TRBJ1-2; the D is unclear. The CDR3 totals 14 residues. Germline V gives CDR1 SGHDN, CDR2 FVKESK. Trimming took off 10 bases at V and 4 bases at J, with 19 bases between the two ends. CDR3 in DNA: TGTGCCACCCGCAGGTTCGCTTTAGGCTATGGCTACACCTTC. It yields the protein CATRRFALGYGYTF.

The chain couples TRBV3-1 (or the pseudogene TRBV3-2) to TRBJ1-1; D is possibly TRBD1 (5 bases). Trimming took off 4 bases at V and 7 bases at J, with 10 bases between the two ends. From germline, CDR1 is LGHDT and CDR2 YNNKEL (reference sequence). CDR3 length: 12 residues. The CDR3 spells CASSLQEYEAFF. The CDR3 DNA reads TGTGCCAGCAGCCTACAGGAATATGAAGCTTTCTTT.

In this sample, this clone turned up many times. This chain joins TRBV5-1 and TRBJ1-6, with unresolved D. The CDR3 has 13 amino acids. V lost 0 bases and J lost 14, with 12 bases in between. Looked up from germline, CDR1 is SGHRS and CDR2 is YFSETQ. The CDR3 here is CASSLVLGGSLHF. The CDR3, as DNA: TGCGCCAGCAGCTTGGTTCTGGGAGGGTCCCTCCACTTT. Together with reference TRBV5-1 and TRBJ1-6, the CDR3 gives the full variable domain: KAGVTQTPRYLIKTRGQQVTLSCSPISGHRSVSWYQQTPGQGLQFLFEYFSETQRNKGNFPGRFSGRQFSNSRSEMNVSTLELGDSALYLCASSLVLGGSLHFGNGTRLTVT.

The chain uses TRBV4-1 and TRBJ1-3; D is unclear. The CDR3 runs to 15 residues. Germline CDR1 is MGHRA and CDR2 is YSYEKL. Trimming pared 0 bases from V and 2 bases from J, leaving 8 bases between. The CDR3 coding sequence is TGCGCCAGCAGCCAAGACGAGAGAGCTGGAAACACCATATATTTT. Residues: CASSQDERAGNTIYF.

The chain links TRBV12-5 to TRBJ1-5; D is undetermined. Germline V lookup: CDR1 LGHNT, CDR2 FRNRAP. CDR3 length: 12 amino acids. The V gene lost 2 bases and the J gene lost 3 bases, with 2 bases spanning the gap. The CDR3 bases are TGTGCTAGTGGTTTGTACAATCAGCCCCAGCATTTT. This gives the protein CASGLYNQPQHF.

This chain connects TRBV28 to TRBJ1-2, with D uncertain. Trimming cost V 7 bases and J 5 bases, with 8 bases left between them. This CDR3 spans 11 amino acids. The germline V gene has CDR1 MDHEN and CDR2 SYDVKM. The CDR3 spells CASNSRYGYTF. The CDR3 bases are TGTGCCAGCAATAGTAGATATGGCTACACCTTC.

V usage is TRBV10-3 and J usage is TRBJ2-7; TRBD1 is a possible D gene (5 bases). The CDR3 covers 16 residues. V lost 2 bases and J 3 bases, leaving 17 bases between the germline ends. From germline, CDR1 is ENHRY and CDR2 SYGVKD. This CDR3 is CAISERTVGPRYEQYF. The CDR3 bases are TGTGCCATCAGTGAGCGGACGGTGGGGCCTCGCTACGAGCAGTACTTC.